This T cell receptor beta chain emerged from a study of blood T cells in healthy people across ages. The use of a sample-barcoded 5' primer and a J-beta primer mix characterized a second PCR of roughly 7 to 12 cycles. Via MiXCR, TCRdb re-called the 5' RACE reads, giving one row per CDR3 protein. The data contain about 1.4 million distinct CDR3 sequences, approximately 60% of them singletons. Trimming took 3 bases from V and 2 from J, leaving 32 bases between them. Looked up from germline, CDR1 is SGHAT and CDR2 is FQDESV (reference sequence). The length of the CDR3 is 22 residues. This clonotype was counted a few times.

Sequencing used blood. This sequence was found in a man aged 18 to 30 in good health. The chain couples TRBV11-1 to TRBJ2-1; D may be TRBD1 or TRBD2 (7 bases each). CDR3 loop: CASSFTTGSQRDTKGTYNEQFF. CDR3 in DNA: TGTGCCAGCAGCTTCACGACAGGGAGCCAGCGGGACACCAAGGGGACCTACAATGAGCAGTTCTTC.